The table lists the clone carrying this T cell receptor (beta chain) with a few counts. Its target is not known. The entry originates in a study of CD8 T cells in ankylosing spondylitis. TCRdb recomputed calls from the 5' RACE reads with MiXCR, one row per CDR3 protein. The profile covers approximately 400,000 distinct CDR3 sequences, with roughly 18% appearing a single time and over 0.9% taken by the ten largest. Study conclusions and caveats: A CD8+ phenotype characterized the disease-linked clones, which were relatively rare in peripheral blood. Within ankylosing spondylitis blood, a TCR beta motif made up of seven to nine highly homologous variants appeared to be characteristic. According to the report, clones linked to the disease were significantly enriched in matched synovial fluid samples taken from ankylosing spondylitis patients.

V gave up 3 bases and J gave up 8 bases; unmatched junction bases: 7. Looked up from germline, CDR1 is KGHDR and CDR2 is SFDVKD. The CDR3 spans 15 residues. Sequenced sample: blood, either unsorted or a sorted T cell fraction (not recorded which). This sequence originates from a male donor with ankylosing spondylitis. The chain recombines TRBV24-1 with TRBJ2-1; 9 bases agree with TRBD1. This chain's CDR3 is CATSDEGQGSYEQFF. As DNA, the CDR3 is TGTGCCACCAGTGATGAGGGACAGGGAAGTTATGAGCAGTTCTTC.